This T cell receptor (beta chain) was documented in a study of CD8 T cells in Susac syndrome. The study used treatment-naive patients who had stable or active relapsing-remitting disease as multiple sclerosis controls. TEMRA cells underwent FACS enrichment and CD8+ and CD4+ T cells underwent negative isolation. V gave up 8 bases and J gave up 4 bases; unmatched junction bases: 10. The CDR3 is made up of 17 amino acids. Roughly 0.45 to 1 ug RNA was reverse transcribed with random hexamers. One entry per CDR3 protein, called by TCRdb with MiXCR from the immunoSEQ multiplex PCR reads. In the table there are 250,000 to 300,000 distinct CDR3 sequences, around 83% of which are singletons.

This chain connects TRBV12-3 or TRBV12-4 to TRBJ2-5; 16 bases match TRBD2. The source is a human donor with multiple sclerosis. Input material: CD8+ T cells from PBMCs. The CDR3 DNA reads TGTGCCAGCGACACCGGGACTAGCGGGAGGGCCACAGAGACCCAGTACTTC. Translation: CASDTGTSGRATETQYF.